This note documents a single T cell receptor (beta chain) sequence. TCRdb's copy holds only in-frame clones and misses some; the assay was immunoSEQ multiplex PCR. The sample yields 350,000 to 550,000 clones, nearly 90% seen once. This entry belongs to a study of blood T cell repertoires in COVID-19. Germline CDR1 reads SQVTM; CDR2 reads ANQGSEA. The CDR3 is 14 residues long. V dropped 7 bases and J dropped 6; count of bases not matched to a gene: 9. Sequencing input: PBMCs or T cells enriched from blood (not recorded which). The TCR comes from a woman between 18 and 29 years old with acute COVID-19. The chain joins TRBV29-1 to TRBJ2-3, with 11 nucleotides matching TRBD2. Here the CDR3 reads CSAIAGGPGDTQYF. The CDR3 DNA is TGCAGCGCAATAGCGGGAGGGCCAGGGGATACGCAGTATTTT.